This TCR beta chain was retrieved from a study of T cell responses to AZD1222 COVID-19 vaccine. Second-dose intervals of approximately 4 or approximately 12 weeks were pooled. Clones were read by immunoSEQ multiplex PCR, and TCRdb kept only the in-frame ones, dropping some. The profile shows some 200,000 clones, 80% to 95% of them singletons. This clone has just one count. The CDR3 is made up of 15 amino acids. After removal of 8 bases from V and 9 bases from J, the junction contained 16 bases not matched to a gene. Per germline, CDR1 MGHRA and CDR2 YSYEKL. The clonotype originates from an adult who received the AZD1222 COVID-19 vaccine. The chain recombines TRBV4-1 with TRBJ2-1; 7 bases are a match to TRBD2. The specimen was peripheral blood, collected 28 days after the second AZD1222 dose. DNA for the CDR3: TGCGCCAGCCGCACTATAGCGGGTCTCGACGGTGAGCAGTTCTTC. This codes for CASRTIAGLDGEQFF.